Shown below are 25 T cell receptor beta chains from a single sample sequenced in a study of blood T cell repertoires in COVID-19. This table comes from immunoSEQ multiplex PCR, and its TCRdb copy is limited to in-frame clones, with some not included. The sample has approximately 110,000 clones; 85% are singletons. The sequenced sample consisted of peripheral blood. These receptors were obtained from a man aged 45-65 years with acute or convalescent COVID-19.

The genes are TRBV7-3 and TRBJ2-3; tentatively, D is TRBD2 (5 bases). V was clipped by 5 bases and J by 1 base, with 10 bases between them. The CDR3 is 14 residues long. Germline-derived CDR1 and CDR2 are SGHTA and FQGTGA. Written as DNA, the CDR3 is TGTGCCAGCAGCCCCCGCGGGCGCACAGATACGCAGTATTTT. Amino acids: CASSPRGRTDTQYF.

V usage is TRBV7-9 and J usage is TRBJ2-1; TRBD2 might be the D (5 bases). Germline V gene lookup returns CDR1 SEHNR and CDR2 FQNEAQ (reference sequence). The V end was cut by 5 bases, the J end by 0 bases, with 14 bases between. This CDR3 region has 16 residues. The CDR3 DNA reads TGTGCCAGCAGCAGTGAGGGAGCGAGCTCCTACAATGAGCAGTTCTTC. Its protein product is CASSSEGASSYNEQFF.

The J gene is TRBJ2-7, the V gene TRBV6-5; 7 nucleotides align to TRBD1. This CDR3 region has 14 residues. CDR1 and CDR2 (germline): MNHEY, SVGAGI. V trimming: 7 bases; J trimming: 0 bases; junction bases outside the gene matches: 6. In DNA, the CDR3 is TGTGCCAGCACCTCCGGGACAGACTCCTACGAGCAGTACTTC. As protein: CASTSGTDSYEQYF.

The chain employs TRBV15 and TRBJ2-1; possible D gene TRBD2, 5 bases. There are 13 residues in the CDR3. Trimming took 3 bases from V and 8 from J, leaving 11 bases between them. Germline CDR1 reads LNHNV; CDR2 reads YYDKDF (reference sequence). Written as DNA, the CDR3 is TGTGCCACCAGCAGTACTAGTACCCATGAGCAGTTCTTC. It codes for CATSSTSTHEQFF.

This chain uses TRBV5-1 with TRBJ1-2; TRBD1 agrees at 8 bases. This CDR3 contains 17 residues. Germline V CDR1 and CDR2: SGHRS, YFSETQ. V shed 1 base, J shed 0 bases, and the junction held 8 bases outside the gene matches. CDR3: CASSLLGTGETNYGYTF. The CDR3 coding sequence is TGCGCCAGCAGCTTGCTAGGGACAGGCGAAACTAACTATGGCTACACCTTC.

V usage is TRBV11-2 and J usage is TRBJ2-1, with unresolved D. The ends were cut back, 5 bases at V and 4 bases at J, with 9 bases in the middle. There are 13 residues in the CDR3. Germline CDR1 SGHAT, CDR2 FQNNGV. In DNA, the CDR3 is TGTGCCAGCAGCCCCGCGCCTTACAATGAGCAGTTCTTC. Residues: CASSPAPYNEQFF.

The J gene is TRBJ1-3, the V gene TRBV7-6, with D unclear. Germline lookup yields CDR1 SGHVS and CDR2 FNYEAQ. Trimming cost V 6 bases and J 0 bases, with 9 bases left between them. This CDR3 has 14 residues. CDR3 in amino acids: CASSRAHSGNTIYF. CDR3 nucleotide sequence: TGTGCCAGCAGTAGAGCGCACTCTGGAAACACCATATATTTT. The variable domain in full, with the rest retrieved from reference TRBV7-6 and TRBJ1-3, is GAGVSQSPRYKVTKRGQDVALRCDPISGHVSLYWYRQALGQGPEFLTYFNYEAQQDKSGLPNDRFSAERPEGSISTLTIQRTEQRDSAMYRCASSRAHSGNTIYFGEGSWLTVV.

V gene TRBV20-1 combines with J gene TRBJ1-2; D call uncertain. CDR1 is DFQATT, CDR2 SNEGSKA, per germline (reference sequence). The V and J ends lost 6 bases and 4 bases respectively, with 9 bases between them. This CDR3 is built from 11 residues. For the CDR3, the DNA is TGCAGTGCAGGCGGGGTCTATGGCTACACCTTC. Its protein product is CSAGGVYGYTF.

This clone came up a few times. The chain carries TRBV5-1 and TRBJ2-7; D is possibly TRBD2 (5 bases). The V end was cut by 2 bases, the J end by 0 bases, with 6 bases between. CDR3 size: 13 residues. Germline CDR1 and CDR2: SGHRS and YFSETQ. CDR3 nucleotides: TGCGCCAGCAGCTTTAGCGACTCCTACGAGCAGTACTTC. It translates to CASSFSDSYEQYF.

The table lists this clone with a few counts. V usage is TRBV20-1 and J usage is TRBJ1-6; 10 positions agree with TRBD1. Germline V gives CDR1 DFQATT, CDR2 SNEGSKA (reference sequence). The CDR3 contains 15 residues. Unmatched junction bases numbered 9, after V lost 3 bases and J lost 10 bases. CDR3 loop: CSASPFRDRGSPLHF. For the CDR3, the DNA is TGCAGTGCTAGTCCCTTCCGGGACAGGGGCTCACCCCTCCACTTT.

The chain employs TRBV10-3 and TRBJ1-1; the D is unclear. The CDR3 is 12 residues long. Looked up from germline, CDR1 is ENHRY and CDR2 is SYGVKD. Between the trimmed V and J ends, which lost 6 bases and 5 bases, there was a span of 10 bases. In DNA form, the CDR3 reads TGTGCCATCAGCGGACTAGGGACTGAAGCTTTCTTT. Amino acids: CAISGLGTEAFF.

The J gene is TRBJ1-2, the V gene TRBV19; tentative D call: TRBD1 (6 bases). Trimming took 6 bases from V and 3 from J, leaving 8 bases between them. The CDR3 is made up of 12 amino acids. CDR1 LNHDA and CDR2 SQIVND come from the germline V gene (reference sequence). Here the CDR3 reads CASRRTDYGYTF. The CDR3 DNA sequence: TGTGCCAGTAGGAGGACAGACTATGGCTACACCTTC.

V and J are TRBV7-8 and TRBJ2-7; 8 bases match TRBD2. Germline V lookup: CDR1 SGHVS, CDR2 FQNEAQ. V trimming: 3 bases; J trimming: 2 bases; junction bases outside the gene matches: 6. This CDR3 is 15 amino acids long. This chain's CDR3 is CASSLARTSPYEQYF. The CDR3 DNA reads TGTGCCAGCAGCTTGGCCCGGACTAGCCCCTACGAGCAGTACTTC.

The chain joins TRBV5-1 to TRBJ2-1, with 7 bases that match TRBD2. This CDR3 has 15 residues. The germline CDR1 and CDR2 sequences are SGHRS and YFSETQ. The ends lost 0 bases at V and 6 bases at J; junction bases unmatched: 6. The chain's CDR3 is CASSLGGSVFNEQFF. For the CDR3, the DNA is TGCGCCAGCAGCTTGGGCGGGAGTGTATTCAATGAGCAGTTCTTC.

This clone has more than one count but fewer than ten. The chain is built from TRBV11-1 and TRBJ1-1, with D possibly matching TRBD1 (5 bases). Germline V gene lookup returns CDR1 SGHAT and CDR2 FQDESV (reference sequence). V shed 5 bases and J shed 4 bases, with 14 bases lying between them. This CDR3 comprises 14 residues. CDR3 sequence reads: CASSLYRGGTEAFF. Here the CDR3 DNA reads TGTGCCAGCAGCCTCTATAGGGGTGGCACTGAAGCTTTCTTT.

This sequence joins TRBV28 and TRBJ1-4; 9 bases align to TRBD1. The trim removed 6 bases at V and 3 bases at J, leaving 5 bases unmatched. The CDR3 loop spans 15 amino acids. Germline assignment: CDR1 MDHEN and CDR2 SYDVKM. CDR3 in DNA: TGTGCCAGCAGCTCAGGACAGGGGCCTAATGAAAAACTGTTTTTT. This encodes CASSSGQGPNEKLFF.

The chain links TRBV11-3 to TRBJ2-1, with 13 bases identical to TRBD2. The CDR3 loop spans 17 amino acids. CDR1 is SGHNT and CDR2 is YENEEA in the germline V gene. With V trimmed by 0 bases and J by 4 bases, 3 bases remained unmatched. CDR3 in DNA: TGTGCCAGCAGCTTAGATGGGGGACTAGCGGGGTACAATGAGCAGTTCTTC. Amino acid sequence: CASSLDGGLAGYNEQFF. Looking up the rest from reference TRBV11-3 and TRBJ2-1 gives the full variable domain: EAGVVQSPRYKIIEKKQPVAFWCNPISGHNTLYWYLQNLGQGPELLIRYENEEAVDDSQLPKDRFSAERLKGVDSTLKIQPAELGDSAVYLCASSLDGGLAGYNEQFFGPGTRLTVL.

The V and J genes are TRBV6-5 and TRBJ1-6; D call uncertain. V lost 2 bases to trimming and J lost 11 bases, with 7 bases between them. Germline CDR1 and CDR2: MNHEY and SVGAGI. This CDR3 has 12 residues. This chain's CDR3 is CASSYPGAPLHF. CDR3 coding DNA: TGTGCCAGCAGTTACCCCGGGGCACCCCTCCACTTT.

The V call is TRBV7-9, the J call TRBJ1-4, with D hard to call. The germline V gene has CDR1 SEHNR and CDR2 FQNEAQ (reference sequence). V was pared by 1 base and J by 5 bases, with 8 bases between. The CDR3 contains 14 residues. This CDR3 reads CASSLGPGNEKLFF. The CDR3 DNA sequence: TGTGCCAGCAGCTTAGGTCCGGGAAATGAAAAACTGTTTTTT.

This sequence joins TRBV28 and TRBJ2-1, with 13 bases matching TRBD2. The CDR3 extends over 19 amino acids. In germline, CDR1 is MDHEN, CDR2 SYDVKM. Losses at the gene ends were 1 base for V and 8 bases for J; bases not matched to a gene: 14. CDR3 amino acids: CASSLFRTSGSFGLDEQFF. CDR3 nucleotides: TGTGCCAGCAGTTTATTCAGGACTAGCGGGAGTTTCGGTCTGGATGAGCAGTTCTTC.

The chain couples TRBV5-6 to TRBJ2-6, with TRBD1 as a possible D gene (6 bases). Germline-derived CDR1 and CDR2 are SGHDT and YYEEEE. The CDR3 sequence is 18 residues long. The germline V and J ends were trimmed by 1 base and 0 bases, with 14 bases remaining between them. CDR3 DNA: TGTGCCAGCAGCTTGAAGATGACAGGACCCTCTGGGGCCAACGTCCTGACTTTC. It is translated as CASSLKMTGPSGANVLTF.

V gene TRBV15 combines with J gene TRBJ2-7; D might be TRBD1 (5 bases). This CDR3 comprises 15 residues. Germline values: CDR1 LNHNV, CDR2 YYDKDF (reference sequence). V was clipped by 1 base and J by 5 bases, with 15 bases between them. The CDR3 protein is CATSRAAGSTDEQYF. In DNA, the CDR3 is TGTGCCACCAGCAGAGCAGCAGGGTCAACCGACGAGCAGTACTTC.

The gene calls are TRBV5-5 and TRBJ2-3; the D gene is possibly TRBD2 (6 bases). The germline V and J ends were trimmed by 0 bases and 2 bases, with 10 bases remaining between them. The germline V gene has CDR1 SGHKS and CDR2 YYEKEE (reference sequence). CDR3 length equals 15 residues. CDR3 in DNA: TGTGCCAGCAGCTTGGCAGGGCGGGACACAGATACGCAGTATTTT. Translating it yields CASSLAGRDTDTQYF.

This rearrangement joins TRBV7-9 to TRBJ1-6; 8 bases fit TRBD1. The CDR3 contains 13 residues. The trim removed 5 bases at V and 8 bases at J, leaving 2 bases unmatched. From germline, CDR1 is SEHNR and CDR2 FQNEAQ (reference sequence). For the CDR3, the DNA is TGTGCCAGCAGCCTGACAGGGGATTCACCCCTCCACTTT. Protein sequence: CASSLTGDSPLHF.

The CDR3 here is CASSTYTEAFF. The CDR3 region has the DNA TGTGCCAGCAGCACATATACAGAAGCTTTCTTT. This chain links TRBV7-9 with TRBJ1-1; D unresolved. Germline values: CDR1 SEHNR, CDR2 FQNEAQ (reference sequence). V gave up 5 bases and J gave up 8 bases, with 9 bases separating them. The CDR3 covers 11 residues.